The 26 T cell receptor beta chains given below trace back to one sample, sequenced in a study of blood T cell repertoires in COVID-19. Clones were read by immunoSEQ multiplex PCR, and TCRdb kept only the in-frame ones, dropping some. This sample has 85,000 to 100,000 clones, with roughly 85% found just once. The sample consisted of peripheral blood. The receptor set was obtained from an older woman with COVID-19, enrolled during active disease.

This chain uses TRBV12-5 with TRBJ1-4; TRBD1 aligns across 7 bases. Trimming cost V 1 base and J 5 bases; bases outside gene matches: 10. The CDR3 covers 17 residues. Germline V CDR1 and CDR2: LGHNT, FRNRAP. The CDR3 sequence is CASGLGQGPISNEKLFF. Written as DNA, the CDR3 is TGTGCTAGTGGTTTGGGACAGGGCCCAATTAGCAATGAAAAACTGTTTTTT.

The J gene is TRBJ1-2, the V gene TRBV18, with 7 bases matching TRBD1. V was clipped by 3 bases and J by 2 bases; unmatched bases: 3. The CDR3 runs 14 residues. Germline V lookup: CDR1 KGHSH, CDR2 LQKENI. The CDR3 bases are TGTGCCAGCTCACCGGACAGGCTGAACTATGGCTACACCTTC. It encodes CASSPDRLNYGYTF. The full variable domain, rest sourced from reference TRBV18 and TRBJ1-2, is NAGVMQNPRHLVRRRGQEARLRCSPMKGHSHVYWYRQLPEEGLKFMVYLQKENIIDESGMPKERFSAEFPKEGPSILRIQQVVRGDSAAYFCASSPDRLNYGYTFGSGTRLTVV.

The V and J genes are TRBV18 and TRBJ2-6; D might be TRBD1 (5 bases). V was clipped by 4 bases and J by 4 bases, with 20 bases between them. The germline V gene encodes CDR1 KGHSH and CDR2 LQKENI. The CDR3 runs to 18 residues. The CDR3, as DNA: TGTGCCAGCTCACGTACGGACACGGGTACGTCCGGGGCCAACGTCCTGACTTTC. Translating it yields CASSRTDTGTSGANVLTF. The full variable domain, with the rest looked up from reference TRBV18 and TRBJ2-6, is NAGVMQNPRHLVRRRGQEARLRCSPMKGHSHVYWYRQLPEEGLKFMVYLQKENIIDESGMPKERFSAEFPKEGPSILRIQQVVRGDSAAYFCASSRTDTGTSGANVLTFGAGSRLTVL.

There are a few counts of this clone. The chain joins TRBV7-2 to TRBJ1-1; 9 positions agree with TRBD1. Germline V gene data show CDR1 as SGHTA and CDR2 as FQGNSA. V was pared by 4 bases and J by 4 bases, with 4 bases of the junction left unmatched. CDR3 length: 14 amino acids. The CDR3 loop reads CASSSTGGVTEAFF. The CDR3 DNA reads TGTGCCAGCAGCTCTACAGGGGGCGTCACTGAAGCTTTCTTT.

CDR3 in DNA: TGTGCCAGCACCACACTGGGGGGTCCCTTCTATGGCTACACCTTC. This gives the protein CASTTLGGPFYGYTF. The rearrangement links TRBV6-5 to TRBJ1-2; D perhaps matches TRBD1 (5 bases). This CDR3 comprises 15 residues. V was pared by 7 bases and J by 4 bases, with 19 bases between. Germline V lookup: CDR1 MNHEY, CDR2 SVGAGI.

This chain connects TRBV2 to TRBJ1-5, with 9 bases fitting TRBD1. The CDR3 is 14 residues long. The junction had 9 bases not matched to a gene; V was cut back by 8 bases and J by 7 bases. Germline V gene sequence: CDR1 SNHLY, CDR2 FYNNEI. The CDR3 coding sequence is TGTGCCAGCGGAAGTGGGACAGGGAGGCAGCCCCAGCATTTT. It is translated as CASGSGTGRQPQHF. The complete variable domain, with remaining parts taken from reference TRBV2 and TRBJ1-5, reads EPEVTQTPSHQVTQMGQEVILRCVPISNHLYFYWYRQILGQKVEFLVSFYNNEISEKSEIFDDQFSVERPDGSNFTLKIRSTKLEDSAMYFCASGSGTGRQPQHFGDGTRLSIL.

V gene TRBV5-5 combines with J gene TRBJ1-2, with D perhaps TRBD1 (5 bases). This CDR3 has 14 amino acids. CDR1 is SGHKS, CDR2 YYEKEE, per germline (reference sequence). Trimming removed 5 bases at V and 2 bases at J, with 13 bases between. CDR3 in DNA: TGTGCCAGCAGTCGGGGGGACTCCAACTATGGCTACACCTTC. Translation: CASSRGDSNYGYTF.

For the CDR3, the DNA is TGTGCCATCAGTGAGTTCTCGGAGCGGCAGACCCAGTACTTC. Translated, it gives CAISEFSERQTQYF. This chain uses TRBV10-3 with TRBJ2-5; perhaps TRBD2 as D (5 bases). V lost 1 base and J lost 6, with 12 bases in between. In germline, CDR1 is ENHRY, CDR2 SYGVKD. The CDR3 is made up of 14 amino acids.

The J gene is TRBJ2-1, the V gene TRBV7-8; D is possibly TRBD1 (5 bases). The germline V and J ends were trimmed by 5 bases and 0 bases, with 11 bases remaining between them. This CDR3 contains 15 residues. Per germline, CDR1 SGHVS and CDR2 FQNEAQ. This CDR3 is CASSPRQSSYNEQFF. CDR3 sequence (DNA): TGTGCCAGCAGCCCACGACAGAGCTCCTACAATGAGCAGTTCTTC. The variable domain in full, with the rest retrieved from reference TRBV7-8 and TRBJ2-1, is GAGVSQSPRYKVAKRGQDVALRCDPISGHVSLFWYQQALGQGPEFLTYFQNEAQLDKSGLPSDRFFAERPEGSVSTLKIQRTQQEDSAVYLCASSPRQSSYNEQFFGPGTRLTVL.

The chain uses TRBV4-1 and TRBJ1-2, with D hard to call. The length of the CDR3 is 14 residues. Germline V gene sequence: CDR1 MGHRA, CDR2 YSYEKL. Trimming pared 0 bases from V and 2 bases from J, leaving 7 bases between. This chain's CDR3 is CASSQDRINYGYTF. DNA of the CDR3: TGCGCCAGCAGCCAAGACAGGATCAACTATGGCTACACCTTC.

V gene TRBV4-3 combines with J gene TRBJ1-2, with 7 bases matching TRBD1. The CDR3 is 17 amino acids. In germline, CDR1 is LGHNA, CDR2 YSLEER. The V segment lost 0 bases and the J segment 1 base; nucleotides outside the gene matches: 8. The CDR3 loop reads CASSQDPGTDLNYGYTF. CDR3 bases: TGCGCCAGCAGCCAAGATCCCGGGACAGATCTTAACTATGGCTACACCTTC.

This rearrangement joins TRBV30 to TRBJ2-2; 9 bases agree with TRBD1. Germline V gene data show CDR1 as GTSNPN and CDR2 as SVGIG (reference sequence). Unmatched junction bases numbered 2, after V lost 5 bases and J lost 1 base. This CDR3 is 14 amino acids long. Here the CDR3 reads CAWGTGRNTGELFF. In DNA, the CDR3 is TGTGCCTGGGGGACAGGGAGGAACACCGGGGAGCTGTTTTTT.

CDR3 in DNA: TGTGCCAGCCGGAACCCGGGGGGGGACTATGGCTACACCTTC. It is translated as CASRNPGGDYGYTF. The V and J genes are TRBV6-5 and TRBJ1-2; D possibly corresponds to TRBD1 (5 bases). The CDR3 has 14 residues. CDR1 and CDR2 (germline): MNHEY, SVGAGI. Deletions cut 8 bases from V and 3 bases from J, with 16 bases between.

J is TRBJ1-4 and V is TRBV4-2; perhaps TRBD1 as D (5 bases). In germline, CDR1 is LGHNA, CDR2 YNFKEQ. CDR3 length: 16 amino acids. V lost 0 bases and J 4 bases, leaving 12 bases between the germline ends. CDR3 nucleotides: TGTGCCAGCAGCCAAGATCCAAGGGGCCGTAATGAAAAACTGTTTTTT. Protein: CASSQDPRGRNEKLFF.

The chain recombines TRBV11-2 with TRBJ1-1; no reliable D call. CDR1 and CDR2 from the germline V gene are SGHAT and FQNNGV. V was pared by 5 bases and J by 0 bases, with 7 bases between. The CDR3 has 13 amino acids. CDR3 sequence (DNA): TGTGCCAGCAGCAACCAGATGAACACTGAAGCTTTCTTT. This sequence encodes CASSNQMNTEAFF. Based on the CDR3 plus reference TRBV11-2 and TRBJ1-1, the full variable domain is EAGVAQSPRYKIIEKRQSVAFWCNPISGHATLYWYQQILGQGPKLLIQFQNNGVVDDSQLPKDRFSAERLKGVDSTLKIQPAKLEDSAVYLCASSNQMNTEAFFGQGTRLTVV.

The J gene is TRBJ1-6, the V gene TRBV7-2; TRBD1 is a possible D gene (6 bases). The CDR3 contains 15 residues. From germline, CDR1 is SGHTA and CDR2 FQGNSA. V was clipped by 5 bases and J by 10 bases, with 18 bases between them. The CDR3, as DNA: TGTGCCAGCAGCCCAGAGGGGAACACAGGGTCACCCCTCCACTTT. This encodes CASSPEGNTGSPLHF.

CDR3 nucleotide sequence: TGTGCCAGTAGTATCGGGGGGATGAACACTGAAGCTTTCTTT. It codes for CASSIGGMNTEAFF. The genes are TRBV19 and TRBJ1-1; possible D gene TRBD1, 5 bases. Trimming cost V 3 bases and J 0 bases, with 8 bases left between them. The germline CDR1 and CDR2 sequences are LNHDA and SQIVND (reference sequence). The CDR3 runs 14 residues.

The V gene is TRBV19, the J gene TRBJ1-1; D not certain. Trimming removed 5 bases at V and 1 base at J, with 11 bases between. The CDR3 has 14 residues. Germline loops: CDR1 LNHDA, CDR2 SQIVND (reference sequence). Here the CDR3 DNA reads TGTGCCAGTAGTTTTGACATTGGGAACACTGAAGCTTTCTTT. This gives the protein CASSFDIGNTEAFF. Full variable domain (rest looked up from reference TRBV19 and TRBJ1-1): DGGITQSPKYLFRKEGQNVTLSCEQNLNHDAMYWYRQDPGQGLRLIYYSQIVNDFQKGDIAEGYSVSREKKESFPLTVTSAQKNPTAFYLCASSFDIGNTEAFFGQGTRLTVV.

The rearrangement links TRBV6-2 or TRBV6-3 to TRBJ2-5; TRBD2 might be the D (6 bases). V shed 4 bases and J shed 2 bases, with 23 bases lying between them. The CDR3 totals 18 residues. From germline, CDR1 is MNHEY and CDR2 SVGEGT. CDR3 nucleotide sequence: TGTGCCAGCAGTTCGAGACTAGAGAAGTTGGGAGTTCAAGAGACCCAGTACTTC. Its translation is CASSSRLEKLGVQETQYF.

This rearrangement joins TRBV7-9 to TRBJ1-5; D is ambiguous. Trimming stripped 4 bases from V and 0 bases from J, with 4 bases between. This CDR3 contains 13 residues. Germline values: CDR1 SEHNR, CDR2 FQNEAQ (reference sequence). CDR3 sequence (DNA): TGTGCCAGCAGCTCACATAGCAATCAGCCCCAGCATTTT. Protein product: CASSSHSNQPQHF.

This chain connects TRBV5-5 to TRBJ2-3; 10 nucleotides match TRBD2. In germline, CDR1 is SGHKS, CDR2 YYEKEE (reference sequence). V dropped 2 bases and J dropped 0; count of bases not matched to a gene: 3. The CDR3 loop spans 16 amino acids. The CDR3 region is CASSFSGGPSTDTQYF. CDR3 sequence (DNA): TGTGCCAGCAGCTTTAGCGGGGGGCCTAGCACAGATACGCAGTATTTT.

In regard to this clone: Other DNA sequences within the sample encode an identical CDR3. The chain recombines TRBV11-2 with TRBJ1-5, with 8 bases identical to TRBD1. Trimming removed 5 bases from V and 6 bases from J; junction bases left unmatched: 6. The CDR3 runs to 14 residues. Germline V CDR1 and CDR2: SGHAT, FQNNGV. CDR3 nucleotide sequence: TGTGCCAGCAGCCTCGACAGGGGTAGTCAGCCCCAGCATTTT. Protein sequence: CASSLDRGSQPQHF.

This chain joins TRBV7-2 and TRBJ1-2; D gene ambiguous. The germline CDR1 and CDR2 sequences are SGHTA and FQGNSA. Between the trimmed V and J ends, which lost 5 bases and 8 bases, there was a span of 12 bases. The CDR3 spans 12 residues. In DNA, the CDR3 is TGTGCCAGCAGCCGCCCGGGTTCGGGCTACACCTTC. As protein: CASSRPGSGYTF. Together with reference TRBV7-2 and TRBJ1-2, the CDR3 gives the full variable domain: GAGVSQSPSNKVTEKGKDVELRCDPISGHTALYWYRQSLGQGLEFLIYFQGNSAPDKSGLPSDRFSAERTGGSVSTLTIQRTQQEDSAVYLCASSRPGSGYTFGSGTRLTVV.

CDR3 sequence: CATNSGTGTDTQYF. DNA of the CDR3: TGTGCCACCAATTCCGGGACAGGCACAGATACGCAGTATTTT. The chain employs TRBV24-1 and TRBJ2-3; 7 bases line up with TRBD1. CDR1 and CDR2 (germline): KGHDR, SFDVKD. J lost 1 base, V lost 8 bases, and 5 bases had no gene match. The CDR3 totals 14 residues.

This clone was detected only a few times. The CDR3 here is CASSQGARELFF. In DNA form, the CDR3 reads TGTGCCAGCAGTCAGGGGGCCCGGGAGCTGTTTTTT. This chain uses TRBV2 with TRBJ2-2, with TRBD1 matching 8 bases. Trimming took 5 bases from V and 9 from J; bases not matched to a gene: 2. The CDR3 has 12 amino acids. Germline V gene sequence: CDR1 SNHLY, CDR2 FYNNEI.

The chain is built from TRBV7-2 and TRBJ1-6, with 9 positions matching TRBD1. With 5 bases clipped from V and 6 bases from J, the junction kept 8 bases outside the gene matches. The CDR3 is 16 amino acids. CDR1 and CDR2 (germline): SGHTA, FQGNSA. The CDR3 sequence is CASSPAGDRANSPLHF. For the CDR3, the DNA is TGTGCCAGCAGCCCCGCCGGGGACAGGGCTAATTCACCCCTCCACTTT.